This TCR beta chain was retrieved from a study of neoadjuvant anti-PD-1 for oral cavity cancer. Overall study context: Patients without progression got a fourth dose around day 43.

CDR1 MGHDK and CDR2 SYGVNS come from the germline V gene. V lost 1 base, J lost 6 bases, and 5 bases stayed unmatched. The CDR3 is 15 amino acids. Clones were sequenced by immunoSEQ multiplex PCR, and TCRdb holds only the in-frame ones, with some missing. The data show roughly 67,000 clones, 65% to 85% seen once. This sequence was found in a person aged 35 to 85 with oral cavity squamous cell carcinoma. The sample was PBMCs, taken before nivolumab (anti-PD-1) treatment. The V gene is TRBV25-1, the J gene TRBJ1-5; the match to TRBD1 covers 8 bases. CDR3 bases: TGTGCCAGCAGTGAATCAGGACAGGGCGGTCAGCCCCAGCATTTT. Protein: CASSESGQGGQPQHF.